Included here is one T cell receptor beta chain sequence, with context. Other DNA sequences of this sample code for an identical CDR3. The source of the sample is a study of blood T cell repertoires in COVID-19. Study in general: Specimens from acute and convalescent COVID-19 originated in the United States, Italy and Spain.

Sequencing was performed with immunoSEQ multiplex PCR; in TCRdb, only in-frame clones are kept and a portion is missing. Of over 300,000 clones listed, 70% to 90% were seen once; the top ten hold approximately 7.5%. V was pared by 0 bases and J by 9 bases, with 6 bases of the junction left unmatched. Germline V CDR1 and CDR2: MNHEY, SVGAGI. This CDR3 comprises 15 residues. V usage is TRBV6-5 and J usage is TRBJ2-1; 9 bases line up with TRBD2. This receptor was obtained from a human donor in a cohort sampled during active COVID-19. The sample comprised peripheral blood. This CDR3 is CASSYSAGGLGEQFF. CDR3 sequence (DNA): TGTGCCAGCAGTTACTCTGCGGGGGGGCTAGGTGAGCAGTTCTTC.